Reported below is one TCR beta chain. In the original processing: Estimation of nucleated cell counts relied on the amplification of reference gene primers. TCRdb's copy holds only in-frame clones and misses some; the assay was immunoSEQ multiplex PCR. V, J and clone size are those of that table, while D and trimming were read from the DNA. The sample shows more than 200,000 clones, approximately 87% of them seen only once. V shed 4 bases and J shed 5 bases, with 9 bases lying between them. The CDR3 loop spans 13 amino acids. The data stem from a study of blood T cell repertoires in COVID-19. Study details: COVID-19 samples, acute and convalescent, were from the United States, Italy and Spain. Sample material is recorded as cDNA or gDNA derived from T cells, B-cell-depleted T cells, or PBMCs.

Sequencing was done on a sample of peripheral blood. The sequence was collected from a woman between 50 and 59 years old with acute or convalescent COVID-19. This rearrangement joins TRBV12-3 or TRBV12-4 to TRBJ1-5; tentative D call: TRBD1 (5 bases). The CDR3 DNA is TGTGCCAGCAGTTCACAAGGGGATCAGCCCCAGCATTTT. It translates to CASSSQGDQPQHF.